The sequence of this T cell receptor beta chain was determined in a study of T cell responses to AZD1222 COVID-19 vaccine. Points from the study as a whole: Scientists sampled the repertoires only once the peak T cell response had passed. Clonal diversity may have been underestimated, and the donors were mostly white British, with more females than males.

Sequencing used immunoSEQ multiplex PCR; TCRdb keeps in-frame clones, though not all of them. The data hold roughly 120,000 clones, with around 90% observed a single time. Points on this clone: The antigen is not known.

Trimming took 4 bases from V and 0 from J, leaving 10 bases between them. Germline V gene lookup returns CDR1 SGHRS and CDR2 YFSETQ. The CDR3 is made up of 15 amino acids. This sequence originates from an adult in good health. The chain employs TRBV5-1 and TRBJ2-2; D possibly corresponds to TRBD1 (6 bases). The sequences come from peripheral blood, collected on day 0 of AZD1222 vaccination. CDR3 in DNA: TGCGCCAGCAGCCCGCGACAGGCGAACACCGGGGAGCTGTTTTTT. It specifies CASSPRQANTGELFF.